A single sample is the source of the 2 T cell receptor beta chains below, sequenced in a study of post-analysis software for immune sequencing data. Study results and caveats: About 5 TRBV segments, including TRBV5-6, TRBV5-1 and TRBV20-1, were more frequent in patients than controls.

Researchers reported that TCR beta cDNA libraries carried unique molecular identifiers. TCRdb analysed the PCR reads with MiXCR anew, one entry per CDR3 protein. The sample includes about 540,000 distinct CDR3 sequences, around 31% seen only once; the top ten take 5% to 6%. No antigen has been assigned to these receptors. The sequenced sample was blood. The receptor set was obtained from a girl younger than 18 with multiple sclerosis.

This chain joins TRBV28 and TRBJ2-3; D gene uncertain. V was clipped by 5 bases and J by 0 bases, with 9 bases between them. Germline V gene data show CDR1 as MDHEN and CDR2 as SYDVKM. The CDR3 spans 14 residues. CDR3: CASSPLVSTDTQYF. The CDR3 coding sequence is TGTGCCAGCAGTCCGCTAGTGAGCACAGATACGCAGTATTTT. Full variable domain (outside the CDR3, taken from reference TRBV28 and TRBJ2-3): DVKVTQSSRYLVKRTGEKVFLECVQDMDHENMFWYRQDPGLGLRLIYFSYDVKMKEKGDIPEGYSVSREKKERFSLILESASTNQTSMYLCASSPLVSTDTQYFGPGTRLTVL.

The chain has TRBV4-1 and TRBJ2-1; D is possibly TRBD2 (7 bases). V was trimmed by 3 bases and J by 8 bases, leaving 23 bases between them. The CDR3 is 17 amino acids. Germline lookup yields CDR1 MGHRA and CDR2 YSYEKL. In DNA form, the CDR3 reads TGCGCCAGCAGCCAGACTGGGGGCGGGGGAGCCTTAGATGAGCAGTTCTTC. Protein product: CASSQTGGGGALDEQFF.